The 10 T cell receptor beta chains reported below all come from one sample, sequenced in a study of shared clonotypes between healthy human individuals. The table came from immunoSEQ multiplex PCR; TCRdb's copy has only in-frame clones and leaves some out. The sample shows more than 2 million clones, approximately 95% of them seen only once. Sequencing was performed on naive CD4+ T cells sorted from blood. As for subset: CD45RA+ positively selected. These receptors were taken from a man younger than 35 in good health.

The chain is built from TRBV6-1 and TRBJ2-7; no reliable D call. The germline gives CDR1 MNHNS, CDR2 SASEGT. The ends were cut back, 7 bases at V and 4 bases at J, with 11 bases in the middle. The CDR3 has 12 residues. CDR3 loop: CASNYLWYEQYF. The CDR3 nucleotides are TGTGCCAGCAATTACCTCTGGTACGAGCAGTACTTC.

V gene TRBV18 combines with J gene TRBJ1-2; D gene uncertain. Germline V gene data show CDR1 as KGHSH and CDR2 as LQKENI. The CDR3 covers 14 residues. Trimming left V 2 bases short and J 3 bases short, with 10 bases between. As DNA, the CDR3 is TGTGCCAGCTCACCAGCGCCGGGAGACTATGGCTACACCTTC. This codes for CASSPAPGDYGYTF.

J is TRBJ1-5 and V is TRBV2, with TRBD1 matching 7 bases. Germline V gene lookup returns CDR1 SNHLY and CDR2 FYNNEI. V was pared by 7 bases and J by 1 base, with 4 bases of the junction left unmatched. The CDR3 covers 14 residues. CDR3 amino acids: CASKTDRSNQPQHF. For the CDR3, the DNA is TGTGCCAGCAAAACGGACAGGAGCAATCAGCCCCAGCATTTT.

The chain links TRBV5-6 to TRBJ1-3, with 7 bases aligning to TRBD1. CDR1 SGHDT and CDR2 YYEEEE come from the germline V gene. The CDR3 spans 16 residues. J lost 1 base, V lost 2 bases, and 6 bases had no gene match. The CDR3 protein is CASSLLQGVSGNTIYF. CDR3 nucleotide sequence: TGTGCCAGCAGCTTATTGCAGGGGGTATCTGGAAACACCATATATTTT.

This chain joins TRBV6-5 and TRBJ1-1; D is ambiguous. The CDR3 is made up of 15 amino acids. The ends were cut back, 7 bases at V and 1 base at J, with 16 bases in the middle. Germline assignment: CDR1 MNHEY and CDR2 SVGAGI. The chain's CDR3 is CASTLSGGQNTEAFF. CDR3 nucleotide sequence: TGTGCCAGCACCCTTAGTGGAGGGCAGAACACTGAAGCTTTCTTT.

V gene TRBV30 combines with J gene TRBJ1-2; D is ambiguous. V dropped 4 bases and J dropped 8 bases, with 14 bases sitting between them. The CDR3 has 12 amino acids. CDR1 and CDR2 from the germline V gene are GTSNPN and SVGIG (reference sequence). CDR3 residues: CAWTPHVGGYTF. The CDR3 region has the DNA TGTGCCTGGACCCCCCACGTGGGAGGCTACACCTTC.

The chain combines TRBV5-6 with TRBJ1-1; no firm D call. V was trimmed by 2 bases and J by 0 bases, leaving 5 bases between them. The CDR3 is 13 residues long. From germline, CDR1 is SGHDT and CDR2 YYEEEE. The DNA for the CDR3 is TGTGCCAGCAGCTTTAACGTGAACACTGAAGCTTTCTTT. Translating it yields CASSFNVNTEAFF.

The J gene is TRBJ2-3, the V gene TRBV6-5; tentative D call: TRBD2 (6 bases). V lost 2 bases to trimming and J lost 2 bases, with 11 bases between them. The germline CDR1 and CDR2 sequences are MNHEY and SVGAGI. This CDR3 has 15 amino acids. The CDR3 sequence is CASSYGGTFTDTQYF. As DNA, the CDR3 is TGTGCCAGCAGTTACGGCGGGACTTTCACAGATACGCAGTATTTT.

The rearrangement uses TRBV14 and TRBJ2-6; D might be TRBD1 (5 bases). The CDR3 totals 17 residues. V lost 5 bases and J 0 bases, leaving 14 bases between the germline ends. Germline values: CDR1 SGHDN, CDR2 FVKESK. CDR3 region: CASSSGYTSSGANVLTF. Here the CDR3 DNA reads TGTGCCAGCAGCTCAGGGTACACGAGCTCTGGGGCCAACGTCCTGACTTTC.

V is TRBV30 and J is TRBJ2-2; D perhaps matches TRBD1 (6 bases). V dropped 3 bases and J dropped 4 bases, with 18 bases sitting between them. CDR1 is GTSNPN and CDR2 is SVGIG in the germline V gene (reference sequence). This CDR3 spans 16 amino acids. The CDR3 protein is CAWRAGVFASTGELFF. The CDR3 DNA is TGTGCCTGGAGGGCAGGGGTTTTCGCGAGCACCGGGGAGCTGTTTTTT.